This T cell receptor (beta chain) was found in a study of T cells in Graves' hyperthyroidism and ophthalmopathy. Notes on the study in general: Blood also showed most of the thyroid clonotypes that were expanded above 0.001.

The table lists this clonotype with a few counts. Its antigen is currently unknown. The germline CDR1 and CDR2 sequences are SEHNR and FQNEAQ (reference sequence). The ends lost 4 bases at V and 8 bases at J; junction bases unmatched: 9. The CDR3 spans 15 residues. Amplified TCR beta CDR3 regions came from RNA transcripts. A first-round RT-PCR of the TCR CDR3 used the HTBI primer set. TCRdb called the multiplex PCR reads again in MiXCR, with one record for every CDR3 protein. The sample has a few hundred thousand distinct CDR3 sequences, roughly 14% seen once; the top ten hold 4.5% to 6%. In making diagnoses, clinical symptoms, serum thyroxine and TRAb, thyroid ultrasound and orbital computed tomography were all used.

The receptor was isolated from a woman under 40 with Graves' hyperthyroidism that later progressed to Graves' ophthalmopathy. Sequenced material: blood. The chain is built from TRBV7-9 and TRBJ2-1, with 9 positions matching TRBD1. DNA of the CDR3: TGTGCCAGCAGCTACGGACAGGGGTGGGAGGATGAGCAGTTCTTC. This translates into CASSYGQGWEDEQFF.